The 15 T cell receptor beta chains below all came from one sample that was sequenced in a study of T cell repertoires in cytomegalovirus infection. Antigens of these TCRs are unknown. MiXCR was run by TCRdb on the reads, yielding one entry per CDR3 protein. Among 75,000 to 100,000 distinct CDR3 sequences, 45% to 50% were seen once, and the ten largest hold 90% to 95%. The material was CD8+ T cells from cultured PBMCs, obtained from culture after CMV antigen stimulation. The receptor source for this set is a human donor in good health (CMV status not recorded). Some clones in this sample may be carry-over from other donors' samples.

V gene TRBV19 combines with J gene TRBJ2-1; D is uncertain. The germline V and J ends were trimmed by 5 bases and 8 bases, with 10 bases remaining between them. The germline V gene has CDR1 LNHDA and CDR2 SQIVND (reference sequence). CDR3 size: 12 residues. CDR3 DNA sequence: TGTGCCAGTAGTCCCCAGTTTGATGAGCAGTTCTTC. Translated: CASSPQFDEQFF.

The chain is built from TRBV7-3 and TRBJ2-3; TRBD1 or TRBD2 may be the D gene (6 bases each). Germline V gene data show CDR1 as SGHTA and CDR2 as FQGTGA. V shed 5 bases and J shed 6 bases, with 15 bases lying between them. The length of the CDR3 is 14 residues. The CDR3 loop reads CASSPEGGFDTQYF. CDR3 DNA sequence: TGTGCCAGCAGCCCCGAGGGGGGTTTCGATACGCAGTATTTT.

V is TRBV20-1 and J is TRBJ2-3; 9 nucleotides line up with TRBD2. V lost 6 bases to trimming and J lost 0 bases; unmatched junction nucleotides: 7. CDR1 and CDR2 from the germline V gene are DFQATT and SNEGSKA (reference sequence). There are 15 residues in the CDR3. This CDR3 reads CSAGTSSSSTDTQYF. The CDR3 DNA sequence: TGCAGTGCGGGGACTAGCTCTTCTAGCACAGATACGCAGTATTTT.

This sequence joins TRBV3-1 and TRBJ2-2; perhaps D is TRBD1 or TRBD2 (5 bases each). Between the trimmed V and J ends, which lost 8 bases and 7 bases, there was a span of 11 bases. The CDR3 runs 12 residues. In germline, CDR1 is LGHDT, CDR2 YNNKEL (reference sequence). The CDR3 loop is CASRWGIGELFF. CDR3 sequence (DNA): TGTGCCAGCCGGTGGGGGATCGGGGAGCTGTTTTTT.

The CDR3 region is CASSAGFMNTEAFF. CDR3 nucleotides: TGTGCCAGCAGCGCGGGTTTCATGAACACTGAAGCTTTCTTT. The V call is TRBV7-2, the J call TRBJ1-1; D call uncertain. With 5 bases removed from V and 0 bases from J, the gap between germline ends came to 10 bases. This CDR3 comprises 14 residues. CDR1 and CDR2 (germline): SGHTA, FQGNSA.

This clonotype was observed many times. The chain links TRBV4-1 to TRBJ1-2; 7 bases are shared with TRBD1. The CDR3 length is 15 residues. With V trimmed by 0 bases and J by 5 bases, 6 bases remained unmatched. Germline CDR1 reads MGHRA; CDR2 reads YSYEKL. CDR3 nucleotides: TGCGCCAGCAGCCAAGATCCGTCAGGGGGGTATGGCTACACCTTC. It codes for CASSQDPSGGYGYTF.

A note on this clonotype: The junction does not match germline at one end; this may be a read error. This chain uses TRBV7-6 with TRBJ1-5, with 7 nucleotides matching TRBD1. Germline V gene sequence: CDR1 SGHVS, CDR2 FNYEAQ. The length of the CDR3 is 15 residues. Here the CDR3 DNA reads TGTGCCAGCAGCTTAAGAACAGGGGTTAATCTGCCCCAGCATTTT. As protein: CASSLRTGVNLPQHF.

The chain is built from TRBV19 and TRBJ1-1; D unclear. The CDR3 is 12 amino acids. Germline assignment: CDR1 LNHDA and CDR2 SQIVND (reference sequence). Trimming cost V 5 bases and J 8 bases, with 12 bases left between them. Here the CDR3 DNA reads TGTGCCAGTAGTGCCCGACATCGAGAAGCTTTCTTT. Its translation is CASSARHREAFF.

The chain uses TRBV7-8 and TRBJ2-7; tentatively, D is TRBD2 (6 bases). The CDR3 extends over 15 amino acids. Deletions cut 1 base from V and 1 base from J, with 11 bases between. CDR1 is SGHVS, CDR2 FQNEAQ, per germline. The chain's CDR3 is CASSLGGRGSYEQYF. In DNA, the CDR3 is TGTGCCAGCAGCTTAGGGGGCCGGGGGTCCTACGAGCAGTACTTC.

CDR3 sequence: CASSKGQASKKLFF. The DNA of the CDR3 is TGTGCCAGCAGTAAGGGACAGGCTTCGAAAAAACTGTTTTTT. J is TRBJ1-4 and V is TRBV27; TRBD1 aligns across 8 bases. The CDR3 length is 14 residues. Germline-derived CDR1 and CDR2 are MNHEY and SMNVEV (reference sequence). The junction had 8 bases not matched to a gene; V was cut back by 5 bases and J by 9 bases.

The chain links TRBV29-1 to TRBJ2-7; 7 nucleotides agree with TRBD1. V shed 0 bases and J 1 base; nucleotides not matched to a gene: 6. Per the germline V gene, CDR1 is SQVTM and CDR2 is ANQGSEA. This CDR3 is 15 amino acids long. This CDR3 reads CSVEEWRQGSYEQYF. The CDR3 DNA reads TGCAGCGTTGAAGAGTGGCGACAGGGATCCTACGAGCAGTACTTC.

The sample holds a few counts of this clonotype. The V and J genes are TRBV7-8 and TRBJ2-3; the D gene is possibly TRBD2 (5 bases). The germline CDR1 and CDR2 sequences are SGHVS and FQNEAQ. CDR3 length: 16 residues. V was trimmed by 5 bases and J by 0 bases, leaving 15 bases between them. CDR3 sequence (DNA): TGTGCCAGCAGCCCCCGGACTCTTTCTAGCACAGATACGCAGTATTTT. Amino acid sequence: CASSPRTLSSTDTQYF.

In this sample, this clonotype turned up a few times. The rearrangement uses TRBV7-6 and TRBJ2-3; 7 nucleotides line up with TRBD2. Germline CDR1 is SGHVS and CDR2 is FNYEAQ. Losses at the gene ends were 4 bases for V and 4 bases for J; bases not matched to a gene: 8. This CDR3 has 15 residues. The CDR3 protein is CASSSWAGVPDTQYF. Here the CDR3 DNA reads TGTGCCAGCAGCTCATGGGCGGGAGTCCCAGATACGCAGTATTTT.

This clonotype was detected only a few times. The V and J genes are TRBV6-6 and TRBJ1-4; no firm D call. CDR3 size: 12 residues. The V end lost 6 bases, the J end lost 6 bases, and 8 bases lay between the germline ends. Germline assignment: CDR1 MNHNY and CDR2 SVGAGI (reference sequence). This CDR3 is CASSRTDEKLFF. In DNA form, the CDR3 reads TGTGCCAGCAGCCGCACAGATGAAAAACTGTTTTTT.

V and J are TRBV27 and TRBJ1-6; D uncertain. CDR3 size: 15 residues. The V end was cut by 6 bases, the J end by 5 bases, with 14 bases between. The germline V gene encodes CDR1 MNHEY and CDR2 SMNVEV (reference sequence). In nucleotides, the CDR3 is TGTGCCAGCAGCTTGTTCCGAGAGGATAATTCACCCCTCCACTTT. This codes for CASSLFREDNSPLHF.